This T cell receptor (beta chain) was observed in a study of cytomegalovirus exposure and HLA in healthy donors (dated by TCRdb to 2016 to 2017). A note on the overall study: In an earlier analysis of about 560 of the donors, approximately 260 Gb of sequence data and just under 120 million unique TCR beta sequences from about 190 million T cells were reported. Approximately 300 gigabases of sequencing data and approximately 91 million unique TCR sequences made up an early release that covered approximately 650 HLA-typed donors. Among the approximately 400 genotyped donors, more than 70% belonged to the genetic ancestry cluster associated with self-reported Caucasian donors. The study aimed to test whether signatures of past pathogen exposure could be identified by cataloging public T cell receptors. Using immunosequencing, the study profiled T cell repertoires from roughly 650 subjects and related those repertoires to cytomegalovirus serostatus. Along with the roughly 700-subject first cohort, a separate validation cohort of over a hundred different subjects was used. High-throughput TCR immunosequencing, statistical association of individual TCRs with disease status, and machine learning were combined to predict cytomegalovirus infection status. A later analysis re-analyzed previously published TCR beta repertoires from 650 to 800 donors and added high-resolution HLA genotyping to study TCR occurrence patterns. Rather than using new phenotypic data, the later analysis identified candidate immune exposures from TCR beta sequences and from how often those sequences occurred across donors. An earlier analysis of fewer than 750 of the donors used high-throughput TCR beta sequencing to judge whether each TCR beta V gene segment behaved as functional or pseudogenic. Donor age, sex, ethnicity and CMV serostatus were compiled alongside the repertoire data. A later genetic analysis used genome-wide SNP genotypes for 398 of the 666 donors, treating that subset as a discovery cohort. All discovery cohort repertoires had been generated on a single sequencing platform. Both class I and class II loci were covered by HLA typing, at four-digit resolution. Typing coverage varied by locus: 629-630 donors for A, B, C, DRB1 and DQB1; approximately 500 for DQA1; 600 to 610 for DPA1; about 450 for DPB1. Several DR-DQ haplotypes were treated as single units for association and clustering because of strong linkage in the cohort. Among about 400 genotyped donors of the cohort, an average of approximately 220,000 unique TCR beta nucleotide sequences was sequenced per donor, of which 15% to 20% were non-productive. General conclusions and limits of the study: In an earlier analysis of several hundred of the donors, most TCR beta V segments were observed in productive rearrangements about 90% or about 30% of the time, broadly matching IMGT annotations. Strong co-occurrence of HLA alleles, especially DR and DQ, made assigning TCR associations to individual alleles difficult. Correlated functional status among segregating V segments might be attributable to linkage disequilibrium, but an unknown experimental factor could not be ruled out. According to a later analysis, TCR association rates differed among HLA loci, with DRB1 alleles showing the most associated TCRs and HLA-C alleles showing the fewest. Most TCR sequences were observed very rarely across donors, whereas some public TCRs were present in many individuals. In a later analysis, several top co-occurrence clusters were reported to appear linked to parvovirus B19, influenza, CMV and Epstein-Barr virus. A further reported finding was that TCR beta sequences accurately predicted the HLA-A and HLA-B alleles for most subjects in the first cohort. The earlier analysis of approximately 590 of the donors excluded some 15 rarely observed V segments, including chromosome 9 orphons, because counts were too low. A later analysis associated about 16,000 TCR beta sequences with specific HLA alleles at a false discovery rate of 0.05. Because HLA typing was unavailable for some donors at each locus, only the typed subset was used in association tests. A later analysis found that HLA-associated TCR beta chains were more clonally expanded and had lower generation probabilities than equally common non-associated chains. The sequencing pipeline was judged likely to have produced a cluster of highly shared sequence variants as a technical artifact. Some IMGT-functional V segments, including TRBV6-2 and TRBV6-3, could not be distinguished by the 87-base-pair reads and were therefore excluded. A later genetic analysis associated a missense DCLRE1C variant with V-gene and J-gene trimming of TCR beta chains, and an independent cohort replicated the association. The authors suggested that the approach could potentially be generalized to other disease states and immunological phenotypes. Presence/absence analyses assumed roughly uniform sequencing depth across donors, an assumption that may not hold. This cohort had only TCR beta chains sequenced, and the lack of alpha or paired-chain data limited which features could be detected. In a later genetic analysis, fewer N-insertions in productive TCRs were reported among donors in an Asian-associated ancestry cluster than the roughly 640-donor mean. A few of the identified cytomegalovirus-associated TCR beta chains were confirmed in vitro to be specific for cytomegalovirus antigens. A later analysis found that most CMV-associated TCR beta chains appeared HLA-restricted, with HLA associations seemingly driven largely by CMV exposure. Cytomegalovirus status was reported to be diagnosed by the classifier with high specificity and sensitivity in both the original and validation cohorts. The study listed 150 to 200 TCR beta chains as associated with cytomegalovirus. For the cohort, immune exposure information was limited to CMV serostatus.

Library construction relied on the immunoSEQ multiplex PCR assay. For the multiplex PCR, a mixture combining 60 forward primers for TCR Vbeta segments and 13 reverse primers for TCR Jbeta segments was used. A multiplex PCR assay on genomic DNA amplified the CDR3 region of rearranged TCR beta genes. Amplified TCR beta libraries were sequenced as 87-base-pair reads on the Illumina HiSeq System. In the paper's pipeline: In a later analysis, tens of millions of unique TCR beta chains were counted across the approximately 620 repertoires, and around 10 million of these chains were shared by at least two donors. Raw reads were error-corrected and collapsed into unique sequences by a nearest-neighbor algorithm in which closely related sequences were merged to remove PCR and sequencing errors. V, D and J gene segments were assigned by aligning CDR3 sequences to IMGT reference sequences. For a sequence to be retained, a match of at least six nucleotides was required to both a V gene segment and a J gene segment. A rearrangement was called productive if the CDR3 had no stop codons and remained in frame with V and J, and every other rearrangement was called non-productive. Following IMGT convention, CDR3 was defined as the stretch from the second conserved V-encoded cysteine to the conserved J-encoded phenylalanine. Sequences without an unambiguous match to a single V gene segment were excluded from the earlier analysis of a few hundred of the donors. An earlier analysis of approximately 590 of the donors called V segments functional above 56.7% productive rearrangements and segregating when the between-donor standard deviation exceeded 5%. A statistical classification framework was built to diagnose cytomegalovirus status from the catalog of TCR beta chain sequences. In a later analysis, V and J genes were assigned by comparing TCR nucleotide sequences against IMGT/GENE-DB human TR gene sequences. In a later analysis, CDR3 sequences and most-parsimonious VDJ recombination scenarios were assigned using the TCRdist pipeline. In a later analysis, each TCR beta chain was defined by its CDR3 amino acid sequence together with its V-gene family, and reads without a unique V-gene family were excluded. To address suspected cross-contamination and a sequencing artifact, a later analysis removed a few hundred highly shared, low-generation-probability nucleotide sequences. A later analysis calculated a clonal expansion index for each public chain from normalized within-repertoire ranks of inferred template counts. A later analysis computed generation probabilities with a VDJ recombination model fitted to out-of-frame rearrangements, and checked the results against IGoR. In a later analysis, hypergeometric tests were used to score TCR-TCR, TCR-HLA and TCR-CMV co-occurrence, with a repertoire-size bias correction applied to TCR pairs. In a later analysis, false discovery rates were estimated by permuting HLA or CMV assignments 20 times. In a later analysis, co-occurring TCRs were grouped using DBSCAN, and TCRdist sequence similarity was added for clustering within HLA-allele-positive subsets. Co-occurrence clustering excluded repertoires with fewer than 30,000 or more than 120,000 public chains, plus five with anomalous nucleotide sharing. TCRdb stores this immuneACCESS table with in-frame sequences only. Part of the clones is absent; in the studies checked, under half of the shortfall reflects unresolved V genes, and no reason is known for the rest. Clone size and the V and J calls come from that table; the DNA yielded D and trimming. This sample holds about 210,000 clones; roughly 87% were observed only once. The leading ten clones occupy around 6% of the sample.

CDR1 and CDR2 are read off the germline V gene as ENHRY and SYGVKD. V and J are trimmed by 1 base and 6 bases, and the gene matches miss 3 bases of the junction. The CDR3 runs 13 amino acids, cysteine and valine included. CDR3 DNA is the only sequence kept; it has 39 bases, read in frame from the first base. A note on this clone: Its antigen is unknown. No quality values exist for individual bases; no much larger clone is one base distant.

The cohort consisted of 650 to 700 healthy bone marrow donors. All cohort members were sampled while nominally healthy, although unrecorded immune exposures were likely present. The donor tested CMV seropositive and was one of the 289 seropositive cohort members. Each donor provided a peripheral blood sample, and peripheral blood mononuclear cells were used for TCR beta sequencing. Genomic DNA extraction from the blood cell samples was performed with the Qiagen DNeasy Blood Extraction Kit. The sample comprised PBMCs. Rearrangement joined TRBV10-3 to TRBJ2-7, with TRBD2 matching 7 junction bases. The sequence derives from a man in his forties in good health and CMV-seropositive. The CDR3 sequence is CAISELSGGEQYV. The DNA sequence reads TGTGCCATCAGTGAGTTGTCGGGAGGCGAGCAGTACGTC.